These 3 T cell receptor beta chains were all obtained from the same sample, sequenced in a study of cytomegalovirus exposure and HLA in healthy donors. Primers for the PCR totalled 60 Vbeta and 13 Jbeta. Sequencing was performed with immunoSEQ multiplex PCR; in TCRdb, only in-frame clones are kept and a portion is missing. The sample consists of around 25,000 clones, 79% of them appearing once. Sequenced input: PBMCs. The receptor set was obtained from a male donor in good health and CMV-seronegative.

This rearrangement joins TRBV14 to TRBJ2-6; D unresolved. The CDR3 runs to 15 residues. Germline CDR1 and CDR2: SGHDN and FVKESK. V gave up 4 bases and J gave up 0 bases, with 7 bases separating them. The CDR3 protein is CASSPGHSGANVLTF. As DNA, the CDR3 is TGTGCCAGCAGCCCAGGTCACTCTGGGGCCAACGTCCTGACTTTC. Complete variable domain (other parts from reference TRBV14 and TRBJ2-6): EAGVTQFPSHSVIEKGQTVTLRCDPISGHDNLYWYRRVMGKEIKFLLHFVKESKQDESGMPNNRFLAERTGGTYSTLKVQPAELEDSGVYFCASSPGHSGANVLTFGAGSRLTVL.

For the CDR3, the DNA is TGTGCCTGGAGTCACACCTCTGGAAACACCATATATTTT. Residues: CAWSHTSGNTIYF. This rearrangement joins TRBV30 to TRBJ1-3; unclear D gene. This CDR3 has 13 residues. V gave up 2 bases and J gave up 0 bases, with 5 bases separating them. Germline-derived CDR1 and CDR2 are GTSNPN and SVGIG (reference sequence).

The CDR3 coding sequence is TGTGCCAGCTCACCACCCCAGGGTGCAAAACTGTTTTTT. It encodes CASSPPQGAKLFF. This chain uses TRBV18 with TRBJ1-4, with D possibly TRBD1 on 5 matching bases. Trimming left V 0 bases short and J 10 bases short, with 9 bases between. This CDR3 comprises 13 residues. CDR1 and CDR2 (germline): KGHSH, LQKENI.